The entry below gives a single TCR beta chain sequence along with its context. Its antigen is not identified. These data originate in a study of cytomegalovirus exposure and HLA in healthy donors. At the level of the study: A preliminary data release comprised tens of millions of unique TCRs obtained from HLA-typed donors. Findings and caveats of the study: Prediction of most subjects' HLA-A and HLA-B alleles by TCR beta sequences was reportedly accurate. When analyzed later, a missense DCLRE1C variant was found to be linked to TCR beta V- and J-gene trimming. Most TCR sequences were rare, but some public TCRs occurred in many donors.

Use of 60 Vbeta and 13 Jbeta primers characterized the PCR. Generated by immunoSEQ multiplex PCR, the TCRdb table keeps only in-frame clones and is missing some. This table has 85,000 to 100,000 clones, over 70% appearing once. The specimen sequenced was PBMCs. This clonotype originated in a girl aged 2 to 10 in good health and CMV-seropositive.

The CDR3 DNA sequence: TGTGCCAGCAGCAACCCGGGACAGGCACTTGTGGGTACGCAGTATTTT. It is translated as CASSNPGQALVGTQYF. The rearrangement links TRBV7-9 to TRBJ2-3, with 8 nucleotides matching TRBD1. V was pared by 5 bases and J by 8 bases, with 15 bases of the junction left unmatched. The CDR3 totals 16 residues. Germline loops: CDR1 SEHNR, CDR2 FQNEAQ (reference sequence).